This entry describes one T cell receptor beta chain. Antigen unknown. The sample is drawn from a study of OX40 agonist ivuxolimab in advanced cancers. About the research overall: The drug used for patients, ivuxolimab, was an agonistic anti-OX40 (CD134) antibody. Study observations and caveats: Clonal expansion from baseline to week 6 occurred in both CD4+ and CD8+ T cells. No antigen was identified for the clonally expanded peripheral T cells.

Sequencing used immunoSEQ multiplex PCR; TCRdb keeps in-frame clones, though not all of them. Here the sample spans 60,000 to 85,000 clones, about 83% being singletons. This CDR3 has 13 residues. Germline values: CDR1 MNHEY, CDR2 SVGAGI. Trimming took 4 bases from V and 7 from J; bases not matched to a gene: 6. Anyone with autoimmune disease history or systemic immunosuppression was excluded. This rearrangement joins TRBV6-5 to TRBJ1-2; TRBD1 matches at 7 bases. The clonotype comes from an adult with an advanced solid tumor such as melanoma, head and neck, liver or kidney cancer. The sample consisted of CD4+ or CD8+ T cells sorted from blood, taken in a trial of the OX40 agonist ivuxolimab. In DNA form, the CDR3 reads TGTGCCAGCAGTTTCAACAGGGGCCGTGGCTACACCTTC. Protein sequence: CASSFNRGRGYTF.